The 10 T cell receptor beta chains below come from one sample, sequenced in a study of T-cell reconstitution after alpha-beta-depleted transplantation in children. Preparing the TCRbeta library involved the use of unique molecular identifiers. In TCRdb, the PCR reads were re-called with MiXCR into one record per CDR3 protein. The top ten clones hold about 5.4% of a sample with almost 500,000 distinct CDR3 sequences, around 12% of them seen once. This material consisted of PBMCs from the stem cell graft donor, taken from the stem cell graft. The origin of the receptors is a human donor who donated a stem cell graft to a child with combined immunodeficiency.

This clonotype was seen repeatedly, ten times or more. The V gene is TRBV9, the J gene TRBJ2-5, with D possibly TRBD2 on 5 matching bases. Germline CDR1 reads SGDLS; CDR2 reads YYNGEE. V gave up 6 bases and J gave up 1 base, with 13 bases separating them. CDR3 length: 14 amino acids. This CDR3 is CASNLPGVQETQYF. CDR3 sequence (DNA): TGTGCCAGCAACCTACCCGGGGTCCAAGAGACCCAGTACTTC.

This clonotype was observed at least ten times. The rearrangement links TRBV15 to TRBJ1-5; no firm D call. The CDR3 is 16 residues long. V was cut by 0 bases and J by 6 bases, with 15 bases left in between. Per germline, CDR1 LNHNV and CDR2 YYDKDF (reference sequence). As DNA, the CDR3 is TGTGCCACCAGCAGAGATCTACGAGGGTCGGCTCAGCCCCAGCATTTT. This codes for CATSRDLRGSAQPQHF.

This clonotype showed up many times. The rearrangement uses TRBV12-3 or TRBV12-4 and TRBJ2-1; perhaps TRBD1 as D (5 bases). This CDR3 is 13 amino acids long. Trimming cost V 5 bases and J 7 bases, with 12 bases left between them. For the CDR3, the DNA is TGTGCCAGCAGTCCCTCGACAGCTAATGAGCAGTTCTTC. It specifies CASSPSTANEQFF.

At least ten counts were recorded for this clonotype. V usage is TRBV27 and J usage is TRBJ1-3; no clear D gene. Per germline, CDR1 MNHEY and CDR2 SMNVEV (reference sequence). V was trimmed by 8 bases and J by 2 bases, leaving 10 bases between them. The CDR3 is 13 amino acids. DNA of the CDR3: TGTGCCAGCCTGGACCGTGCTGGAAACACCATATATTTT. Protein: CASLDRAGNTIYF.

The chain couples TRBV12-3 or TRBV12-4 to TRBJ2-3; D may be TRBD1 (5 bases). The length of the CDR3 is 15 residues. V gave up 0 bases and J gave up 4 bases, with 11 bases separating them. The CDR3 loop reads CASSLAITGSDTQYF. The CDR3 bases are TGTGCCAGCAGTTTAGCGATAACAGGTTCAGATACGCAGTATTTT.

This clonotype was seen ten or more times. This chain links TRBV5-1 with TRBJ2-7; the match to TRBD1 covers 10 bases. The CDR3 runs 15 residues. V lost 4 bases and J lost 0; bases outside the gene matches: 4. Germline V gene sequence: CDR1 SGHRS, CDR2 YFSETQ. The CDR3 loop is CASSQRTGGSYEQYF. In nucleotides, the CDR3 is TGCGCCAGCAGCCAACGGACAGGGGGCTCCTACGAGCAGTACTTC.

A few counts support this clonotype. The J gene is TRBJ1-1, the V gene TRBV30; weak D call: TRBD1 (6 bases). V was clipped by 4 bases and J by 4 bases, with 13 bases between them. The CDR3 loop spans 13 amino acids. Germline V CDR1 and CDR2: GTSNPN, SVGIG (reference sequence). The CDR3 sequence: CAWNGGGGTEAFF. Here the CDR3 DNA reads TGTGCCTGGAACGGGGGAGGGGGCACTGAAGCTTTCTTT. The variable domain in full, completed from reference TRBV30 and TRBJ1-1, reads SQTIHQWPATLVQPVGSPLSLECTVEGTSNPNLYWYRQAAGRGLQLLFYSVGIGQISSEVPQNLSASRPQDRQFILSSKKLLLSDSGFYLCAWNGGGGTEAFFGQGTRLTVV.

The chain has TRBV11-2 and TRBJ2-5, with 13 bases matching TRBD2. This CDR3 comprises 21 residues. The germline gives CDR1 SGHAT, CDR2 FQNNGV. V lost 5 bases, J lost 1 base, and 19 bases stayed unmatched. The CDR3 coding sequence is TGTGCCAGCAGCCTTGGGACTAGCGGGGAACTGATTACGTTCTCCCAAGAGACCCAGTACTTC. It is translated as CASSLGTSGELITFSQETQYF.

This clonotype has ten or more counts. The chain recombines TRBV28 with TRBJ1-4; D may be TRBD1 (6 bases). The germline gives CDR1 MDHEN, CDR2 SYDVKM. CDR3 length equals 16 residues. The V gene lost 1 base and the J gene lost 0 bases, with 9 bases spanning the gap. The CDR3 is CASSLLDRTTNEKLFF. The CDR3 coding sequence is TGTGCCAGCAGTTTATTGGACAGAACAACTAATGAAAAACTGTTTTTT.

Points on this clonotype: The conserved phenylalanine or tryptophan is not found at the CDR3 terminus, so this likely reflects a read error. The V and J genes are TRBV18 and TRBJ2-2; D unresolved. Germline V gene sequence: CDR1 KGHSH, CDR2 LQKENI. The ends were cut back, 3 bases at V and 7 bases at J, with 15 bases in the middle. CDR3 length equals 15 residues. CDR3: CASSPGKVRDGELFL. Here the CDR3 DNA reads TGTGCCAGCTCACCGGGGAAGGTGCGAGACGGGGAGCTGTTTCTT.